The T cell receptor (beta chain) described here comes from a study of CD8+ T cells in alopecia areata. Study summary: Severity was scored as percentage of affected scalp area in treated patients. Whole-study findings and limits: Persistence in scalp and blood during tofacitinib was observed for many expanded lesional clones. Patients shared TCRs less clearly than mice did, possibly for HLA-related reasons.

As to treatment: oral pan-JAK inhibitor, 5-10 mg twice daily. In germline, CDR1 is SGHRS, CDR2 YFSETQ. CDR3 length: 16 amino acids. Unmatched junction bases numbered 8, after V lost 0 bases and J lost 5 bases. Details on this clone: Its antigen is unknown.

Sequencing used cDNA as its template, made by extracting RNA and reverse transcribing it. TCRdb keeps only in-frame clones here, not all; method: immunoSEQ multiplex PCR. The table lists under 200,000 clones, around three fifths of them singletons. The input for sequencing was CD4+ T cells sorted from blood, taken at week 24, from a patient treated with tofacitinib. This rearrangement joins TRBV5-1 to TRBJ2-7; 10 nucleotides match TRBD1. This receptor was taken from a human donor with alopecia areata. This CDR3 reads CASSLARDRGRDEQYF. CDR3 coding DNA: TGCGCCAGCAGCTTGGCCCGGGACAGGGGAAGGGACGAGCAGTACTTC.